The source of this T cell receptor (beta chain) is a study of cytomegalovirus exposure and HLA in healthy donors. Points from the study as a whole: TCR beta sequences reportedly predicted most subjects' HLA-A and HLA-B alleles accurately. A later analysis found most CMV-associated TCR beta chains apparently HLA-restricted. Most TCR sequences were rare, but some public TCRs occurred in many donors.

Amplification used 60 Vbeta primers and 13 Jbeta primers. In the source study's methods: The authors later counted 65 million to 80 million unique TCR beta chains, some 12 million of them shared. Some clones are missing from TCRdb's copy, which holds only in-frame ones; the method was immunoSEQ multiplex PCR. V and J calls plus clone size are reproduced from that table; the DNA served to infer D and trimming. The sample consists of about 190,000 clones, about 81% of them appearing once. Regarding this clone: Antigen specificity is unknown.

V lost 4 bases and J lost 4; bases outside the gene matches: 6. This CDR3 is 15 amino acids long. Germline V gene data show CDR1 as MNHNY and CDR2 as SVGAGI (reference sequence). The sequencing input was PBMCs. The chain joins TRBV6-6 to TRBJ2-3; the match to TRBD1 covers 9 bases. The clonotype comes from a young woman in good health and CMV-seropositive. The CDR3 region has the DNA TGTGCCAGCAGTTTACGGGACAGGGTGCCAGATACGCAGTATTTT. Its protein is CASSLRDRVPDTQYF.